This TCR beta chain originates from a study of cytomegalovirus exposure and HLA in healthy donors. In the PCR, 60 Vbeta and 13 Jbeta primers were used. Assay: immunoSEQ multiplex PCR; the TCRdb copy retains only in-frame clones and omits some. Of 110,000 to 150,000 clones in the sample, 80% to 90% were seen once. Trimming cost V 5 bases and J 8 bases, with 12 bases left between them. CDR1 and CDR2 from the germline V gene are SEHNR and FQNEAQ (reference sequence). The CDR3 totals 12 residues. Unrecorded immune exposure was likely among donors, who were nominally healthy when sampled. Input material: PBMCs. This TCR was sampled from a woman in her 40s in good health and CMV-seropositive. J is TRBJ1-2 and V is TRBV7-9; D possibly corresponds to TRBD1 (5 bases). In DNA form, the CDR3 reads TGTGCCAGCAGCGCGGACACTGGAGGCTACACCTTC. This encodes CASSADTGGYTF.